The 23 T cell receptor beta chains reported below all come from one sample, sequenced in a study of cytomegalovirus exposure and HLA in healthy donors. Produced via immunoSEQ multiplex PCR; TCRdb's table is partial and in-frame only. The sample lists about 190,000 clones, about four fifths seen once, with roughly 2.8% in the top ten. The sequencing sample was made of PBMCs. These receptors all stem from a woman younger than 35 in good health and CMV-seropositive.

The chain recombines TRBV27 with TRBJ1-2; D is unresolved. Deletions cut 6 bases from V and 6 bases from J, with 14 bases between. Germline CDR1 is MNHEY and CDR2 is SMNVEV (reference sequence). This CDR3 has 13 amino acids. The CDR3 here is CASSSQNQNGYTF. Written as DNA, the CDR3 is TGTGCCAGCAGCTCACAGAACCAGAATGGCTACACCTTC.

This chain links TRBV6-6 with TRBJ1-3; the D is unclear. CDR1 and CDR2 from the germline V gene are MNHNY and SVGAGI (reference sequence). This CDR3 contains 15 residues. Trimming stripped 0 bases from V and 3 bases from J, with 9 bases between. The CDR3 spells CASSYSEGSGNTIYF. DNA of the CDR3: TGTGCCAGCAGTTACTCCGAGGGTAGTGGAAACACCATATATTTT.

The rearrangement uses TRBV29-1 and TRBJ2-1, with 10 bases matching TRBD1. Per the germline V gene, CDR1 is SQVTM and CDR2 is ANQGSEA. CDR3 length: 15 residues. V trimming: 4 bases; J trimming: 7 bases; junction bases outside the gene matches: 10. The CDR3 coding sequence is TGCAGCGTTGCCTCCGGGACAGGGGTTTTAAATGAGCAGTTCTTC. Translating it yields CSVASGTGVLNEQFF.

The V gene is TRBV6-5, the J gene TRBJ2-5, with 11 bases aligning to TRBD2. The CDR3 covers 13 residues. Germline-derived CDR1 and CDR2 are MNHEY and SVGAGI. J was trimmed by 4 bases and V by 6 bases; bases with no gene match: 1. CDR3 sequence (DNA): TGTGCCAGCAGCGGACTAGCGGGAGAGACCCAGTACTTC. Translated, it gives CASSGLAGETQYF.

The V and J genes are TRBV4-1 and TRBJ2-4, with a tentative D call TRBD2 (5 bases). V dropped 4 bases and J dropped 7 bases, with 23 bases sitting between them. The CDR3 extends over 17 amino acids. CDR1 and CDR2 (germline): MGHRA, YSYEKL. The CDR3 loop reads CASSRDFPDFPANIQYF. CDR3 DNA sequence: TGCGCCAGCAGCCGAGACTTCCCGGACTTTCCTGCGAACATTCAGTACTTC.

V usage is TRBV9 and J usage is TRBJ2-2; 8 bases map to TRBD1. The CDR3 is 18 residues long. From germline, CDR1 is SGDLS and CDR2 YYNGEE. The ends lost 2 bases at V and 6 bases at J; junction bases unmatched: 15. CDR3 coding DNA: TGTGCCAGCAGCGTCTCCAGACGCACAGGGGGATGGTCCGGGGAGCTGTTTTTT. It translates to CASSVSRRTGGWSGELFF. Supplemented by reference TRBV9 and TRBJ2-2, the full variable domain reads DSGVTQTPKHLITATGQRVTLRCSPRSGDLSVYWYQQSLDQGLQFLIQYYNGEERAKGNILERFSAQQFPDLHSELNLSSLELGDSALYFCASSVSRRTGGWSGELFFGEGSRLTVL.

This clone was seen only once. The rearrangement uses TRBV15 and TRBJ1-1, with D uncertain. CDR3 length: 15 residues. Per germline, CDR1 LNHNV and CDR2 YYDKDF (reference sequence). V was clipped by 1 base and J by 5 bases, with 14 bases between them. The CDR3 DNA reads as TGTGCCACCAGCAGAGTTGTGGGCGGAGGTACTGAAGCTTTCTTT. It codes for CATSRVVGGGTEAFF.

This chain joins TRBV5-1 and TRBJ2-5, with a possible D match to TRBD2 (5 bases). Germline V gene sequence: CDR1 SGHRS, CDR2 YFSETQ. Between the trimmed V and J ends, which lost 1 base and 1 base, there was a span of 11 bases. CDR3 size: 15 residues. DNA of the CDR3: TGCGCCAGCAGCTTGCTTCAGACTACCCAAGAGACCCAGTACTTC. Residues: CASSLLQTTQETQYF.

The genes are TRBV4-2 and TRBJ1-3; D may be TRBD1 (6 bases). CDR1 is LGHNA and CDR2 is YNFKEQ in the germline V gene. This CDR3 has 15 amino acids. Trimming removed 3 bases at V and 4 bases at J, with 13 bases between. In DNA, the CDR3 is TGTGCCAGCAGCCAGGACCAGGGGTACGGAAACACCATATATTTT. This translates into CASSQDQGYGNTIYF.

The chain carries TRBV29-1 and TRBJ1-6; 9 bases are a match to TRBD1. V lost 5 bases and J lost 7; bases outside the gene matches: 9. The CDR3 has 15 residues. Germline V lookup: CDR1 SQVTM, CDR2 ANQGSEA. CDR3 region: CSVRTGAGANSPLHF. For the CDR3, the DNA is TGCAGCGTTAGGACAGGGGCGGGGGCGAATTCACCCCTCCACTTT.

This sequence joins TRBV6-5 and TRBJ2-7; D is possibly TRBD1 (6 bases). V shed 6 bases and J shed 0 bases, with 12 bases lying between them. This CDR3 comprises 14 residues. From germline, CDR1 is MNHEY and CDR2 SVGAGI. The CDR3 DNA reads as TGTGCCAGCAGAACAACAGGGAGCTCCTACGAGCAGTACTTC. Its protein product is CASRTTGSSYEQYF.

This chain joins TRBV10-3 and TRBJ1-2; D unresolved. V lost 1 base to trimming and J lost 2 bases, with 17 bases between them. The CDR3 has 17 amino acids. Germline CDR1 is ENHRY and CDR2 is SYGVKD. The CDR3, as DNA: TGTGCCATCAGTGAGTTCCGATGGTTAGCTCGGAACTATGGCTACACCTTC. It yields the protein CAISEFRWLARNYGYTF.

The chain carries TRBV7-8 and TRBJ1-1; possible D gene TRBD1, 5 bases. With 2 bases removed from V and 3 bases from J, the gap between germline ends came to 16 bases. The CDR3 has 16 residues. Looked up from germline, CDR1 is SGHVS and CDR2 is FQNEAQ. This chain's CDR3 is CASSLSRVGGDTEAFF. The DNA of the CDR3 is TGTGCCAGCAGCTTATCCCGAGTGGGGGGGGACACTGAAGCTTTCTTT.

For this clone: A read error may produce the germline difference seen at one junction end. The chain uses TRBV25-1 and TRBJ2-7; D might be TRBD2 (6 bases). The germline V gene has CDR1 MGHDK and CDR2 SYGVNS. The CDR3 consists of 12 residues. The CDR3 spells CASSELSRGLVF. DNA of the CDR3: TGTGCCAGCAGTGAATTGAGTAGGGGACTGGTTTTC.

V and J are TRBV6-7 and TRBJ2-6; D possibly corresponds to TRBD2 (5 bases). TRBV6-7 is an open reading frame whose function is uncertain. With 7 bases removed from V and 0 bases from J, the gap between germline ends came to 19 bases. The CDR3 is 18 residues long. CDR3 in amino acids: CASNPRGRFFSGANVLTF. CDR3 nucleotide sequence: TGTGCCAGCAACCCCCGGGGAAGATTTTTCTCTGGGGCCAACGTCCTGACTTTC.

This clone has only a few counts. The chain recombines TRBV18 with TRBJ1-5, with 7 nucleotides matching TRBD1. Germline V CDR1 and CDR2: KGHSH, LQKENI. The CDR3 spans 14 residues. J gave up 7 bases and V 2 bases, and 5 bases lay outside the gene matches. The CDR3 spells CASSPGGGSQPQHF. The CDR3 nucleotides read TGTGCCAGCTCACCAGGAGGGGGCTCGCAGCCCCAGCATTTT.

This clone was detected once. The J gene is TRBJ2-3, the V gene TRBV9; weak D call: TRBD1 (5 bases). Germline assignment: CDR1 SGDLS and CDR2 YYNGEE. The CDR3 has 15 amino acids. Trimming took 2 bases from V and 3 from J, leaving 13 bases between them. DNA of the CDR3: TGTGCCAGCAGCGTCGGTTTAAGGGGTACAGATACGCAGTATTTT. Translated: CASSVGLRGTDTQYF.

The chain uses TRBV2 and TRBJ1-2; maybe TRBD1 (6 bases). Between the trimmed V and J ends, which lost 5 bases and 2 bases, there was a span of 9 bases. Per the germline V gene, CDR1 is SNHLY and CDR2 is FYNNEI. The CDR3 has 13 residues. The CDR3 DNA is TGTGCCAGCAGTACGGACAGAAACTATGGCTACACCTTC. It encodes CASSTDRNYGYTF. Together with reference TRBV2 and TRBJ1-2, the CDR3 gives the full variable domain: EPEVTQTPSHQVTQMGQEVILRCVPISNHLYFYWYRQILGQKVEFLVSFYNNEISEKSEIFDDQFSVERPDGSNFTLKIRSTKLEDSAMYFCASSTDRNYGYTFGSGTRLTVV.

This chain uses TRBV7-2 with TRBJ1-1; D is unresolved. The CDR3 is made up of 14 amino acids. The V gene lost 2 bases and the J gene lost 4 bases, with 11 bases spanning the gap. In germline, CDR1 is SGHTA, CDR2 FQGNSA. The CDR3 DNA sequence: TGTGCCAGCAGCTTAACGGGGAGTCGCACTGAAGCTTTCTTT. Translating gives CASSLTGSRTEAFF.

The sample holds one count of this clone. V gene TRBV5-1 combines with J gene TRBJ1-4; D is uncertain. V lost 4 bases and J 7 bases, leaving 17 bases between the germline ends. In germline, CDR1 is SGHRS, CDR2 YFSETQ. The CDR3 has 15 amino acids. The DNA for the CDR3 is TGCGCCAGCAGCATATCGACAATTGAGGGTGAAAAACTGTTTTTT. Protein sequence: CASSISTIEGEKLFF. Supplemented by reference TRBV5-1 and TRBJ1-4, the full variable domain reads KAGVTQTPRYLIKTRGQQVTLSCSPISGHRSVSWYQQTPGQGLQFLFEYFSETQRNKGNFPGRFSGRQFSNSRSEMNVSTLELGDSALYLCASSISTIEGEKLFFGSGTQLSVL.

The genes are TRBV9 and TRBJ1-5; D might be TRBD1 (6 bases). The CDR3 has 15 residues. V lost 4 bases and J lost 5, with 16 bases in between. From germline, CDR1 is SGDLS and CDR2 YYNGEE. Written as DNA, the CDR3 is TGTGCCAGCAGCCCGTCAGGGGCGCTGGATCAGCCCCAGCATTTT. Its translation: CASSPSGALDQPQHF.

This chain joins TRBV5-1 and TRBJ2-3; TRBD2 aligns across 8 bases. Germline values: CDR1 SGHRS, CDR2 YFSETQ. V shed 4 bases and J 5 bases; nucleotides not matched to a gene: 6. This CDR3 contains 14 residues. CDR3 sequence: CASSRGGQGDTQYF. The CDR3 DNA follows: TGCGCCAGCAGCCGGGGGGGCCAGGGAGATACGCAGTATTTT.

The chain joins TRBV19 to TRBJ1-2; no firm D call. The CDR3 contains 14 residues. Trimming stripped 6 bases from V and 4 bases from J, with 15 bases between. The germline V gene has CDR1 LNHDA and CDR2 SQIVND (reference sequence). The CDR3 DNA reads as TGTGCCAGTAGACCCGTCGCGGGATTCTATGGCTACACCTTC. This gives the protein CASRPVAGFYGYTF.